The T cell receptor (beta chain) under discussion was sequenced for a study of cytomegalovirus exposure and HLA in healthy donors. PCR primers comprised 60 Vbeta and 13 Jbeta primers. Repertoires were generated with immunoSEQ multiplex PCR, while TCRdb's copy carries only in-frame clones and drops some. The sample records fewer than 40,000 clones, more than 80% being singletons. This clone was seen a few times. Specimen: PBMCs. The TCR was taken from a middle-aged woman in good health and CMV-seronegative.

CDR3 residues: CASSGQNTDTQYF. CDR3 coding DNA: TGTGCCAGCAGTGGACAGAACACAGATACGCAGTATTTT. The V and J genes are TRBV2 and TRBJ2-3; TRBD1 is a possible D gene (5 bases). CDR1 and CDR2 from the germline V gene are SNHLY and FYNNEI. CDR3 length: 13 residues. Trimming removed 4 bases at V and 2 bases at J, with 7 bases between.